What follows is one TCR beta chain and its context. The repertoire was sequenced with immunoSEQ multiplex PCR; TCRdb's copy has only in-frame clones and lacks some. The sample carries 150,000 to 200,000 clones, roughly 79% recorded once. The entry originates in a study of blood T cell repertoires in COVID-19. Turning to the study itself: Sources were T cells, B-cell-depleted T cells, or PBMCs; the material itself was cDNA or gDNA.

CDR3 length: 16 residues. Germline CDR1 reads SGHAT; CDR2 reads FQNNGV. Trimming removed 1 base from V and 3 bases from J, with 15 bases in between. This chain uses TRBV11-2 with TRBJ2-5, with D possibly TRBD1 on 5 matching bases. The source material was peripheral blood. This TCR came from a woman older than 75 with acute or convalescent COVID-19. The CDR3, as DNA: TGTGCCAGCAGCTTAGGCCACCGGACAACAAAAGAGACCCAGTACTTC. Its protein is CASSLGHRTTKETQYF.